This record concerns one TCR beta chain sequence. Its antigen remains unknown. Trimming removed 3 bases at V and 0 bases at J, with 8 bases between. CDR1 and CDR2 (germline): SGDLS, YYNGEE. This CDR3 region has 14 residues. The data are from a study of cytomegalovirus exposure and HLA in healthy donors. PCR used 60 Vbeta primers and 13 Jbeta primers. This table comes from immunoSEQ multiplex PCR, and its TCRdb copy is limited to in-frame clones, with some not included. This sample yields some 140,000 clones, of which 79% are seen a single time; around 0.99% belongs to the top ten. Study conclusions and caveats: Later analysis demonstrated an association between a missense DCLRE1C variant and TCR beta V- and J-gene trimming. Analyzed later, association rates of TCRs varied across HLA loci, with DRB1 most and HLA-C fewest.

This TCR was sampled from a male donor in good health and CMV-seronegative. The chain combines TRBV9 with TRBJ2-3; perhaps TRBD1 as D (5 bases). The sequenced material came from PBMCs. The CDR3 bases are TGTGCCAGCAGCGGACAGACTAGCACAGATACGCAGTATTTT. It specifies CASSGQTSTDTQYF.